This T cell receptor beta chain was retrieved from a study of blood T cell repertoires in COVID-19. In the study overall: Samples representing acute and convalescent COVID-19 were sourced from the United States, Italy and Spain.

J was trimmed by 3 bases and V by 6 bases; bases with no gene match: 9. The V gene's germline CDR1 is KGHSH and CDR2 LQKENI. The CDR3 consists of 15 residues. The method was immunoSEQ multiplex PCR; TCRdb's version includes in-frame clones alone and lacks a portion of them. The sample yields about 200,000 clones, roughly 80% seen once. The clonotype originates from a woman older than 75 with COVID-19, enrolled during active disease. The sample taken for sequencing was peripheral blood. V usage is TRBV18 and J usage is TRBJ2-7; 9 bases fit TRBD1. This CDR3 reads CASSRGQGVSYEQYF. The CDR3 coding sequence is TGTGCCAGCTCTCGGGGACAGGGTGTTAGCTACGAGCAGTACTTC.